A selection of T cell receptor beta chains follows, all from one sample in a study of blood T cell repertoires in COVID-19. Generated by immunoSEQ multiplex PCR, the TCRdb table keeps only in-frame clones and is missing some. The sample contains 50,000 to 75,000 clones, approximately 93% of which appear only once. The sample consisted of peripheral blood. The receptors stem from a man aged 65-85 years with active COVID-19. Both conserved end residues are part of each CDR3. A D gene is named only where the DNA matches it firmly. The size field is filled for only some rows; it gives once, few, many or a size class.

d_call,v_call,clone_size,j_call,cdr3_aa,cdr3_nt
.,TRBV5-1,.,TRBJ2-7,CARRDNSYEQYF,TGCGCCAGAAGGGACAACTCCTACGAGCAGTACTTC
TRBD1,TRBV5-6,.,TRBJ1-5,CASSLGDRSNQPQHF,TGTGCCAGCAGCTTGGGGGACAGGAGCAATCAGCCCCAGCATTTT
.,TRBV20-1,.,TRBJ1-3,CSASAQGGNTIYF,TGCAGTGCTAGTGCACAGGGAGGAAACACCATATATTTT
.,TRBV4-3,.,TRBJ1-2,CASSQDNPLGGYTF,TGCGCCAGCAGCCAAGATAATCCGCTAGGCGGCTACACCTTC
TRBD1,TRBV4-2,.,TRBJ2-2,CASSQPGQGNTGELFF,TGTGCCAGCAGTCAACCGGGACAGGGAAACACCGGGGAGCTGTTTTTT
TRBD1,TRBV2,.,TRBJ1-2,CASSQGQNFYGYTF,TGTGCCAGCAGCCAGGGACAGAATTTCTATGGCTACACCTTC
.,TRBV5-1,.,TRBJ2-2,CASSFGGSGGTGELFF,TGCGCCAGCAGCTTCGGAGGCAGCGGTGGCACCGGGGAGCTGTTTTTT
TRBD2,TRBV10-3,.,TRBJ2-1,CAISASGLATGNEQFF,TGTGCCATCAGTGCTTCGGGACTAGCAACGGGGAATGAGCAGTTCTTC
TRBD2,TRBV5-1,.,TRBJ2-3,CASSSQLAGTDTQYF,TGCGCCAGCAGCTCGCAACTAGCGGGAACAGATACGCAGTATTTT
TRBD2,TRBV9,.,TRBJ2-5,CASSALPGLAGGVQETQYF,TGTGCCAGCAGCGCCCTGCCGGGACTAGCGGGGGGAGTCCAAGAGACCCAGTACTTC
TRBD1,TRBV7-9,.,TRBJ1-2,CASRQGQGADGYTF,TGTGCCAGCAGACAAGGACAGGGGGCGGATGGCTACACCTTC
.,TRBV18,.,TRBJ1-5,CASSVMQGRFGDSNQPQHF,TGTGCCAGCTCCGTAATGCAGGGAAGATTTGGAGATAGCAATCAGCCCCAGCATTTT
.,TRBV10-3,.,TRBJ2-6,CAISAGDSPGANVLTF,TGTGCCATCAGTGCGGGGGATTCTCCTGGGGCCAACGTCCTGACTTTC
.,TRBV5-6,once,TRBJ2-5,CASSLAPLGGPGETQYF,TGTGCCAGCAGCTTGGCACCTCTGGGGGGGCCGGGGGAGACCCAGTACTTC
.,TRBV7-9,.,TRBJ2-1,CASSSLWYNEQFF,TGTGCCAGCAGCTCACTATGGTACAATGAGCAGTTCTTC
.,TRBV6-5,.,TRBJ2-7,CASSLTRGYEQYF,TGTGCCAGCAGTCTTACCCGGGGCTACGAGCAGTACTTC
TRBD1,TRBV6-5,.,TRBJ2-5,CASSLDRAKETQYF,TGTGCCAGCAGTCTGGACAGGGCGAAGGAGACCCAGTACTTC
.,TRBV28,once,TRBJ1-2,CAANAGYYGYTF,TGTGCCGCGAACGCGGGTTACTATGGCTACACCTTC
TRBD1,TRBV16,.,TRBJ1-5,CASSPTAGTGGSPPQHF,TGTGCCAGCAGCCCGACCGCCGGGACAGGGGGCTCCCCTCCCCAGCATTTT
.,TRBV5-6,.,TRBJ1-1,CASSRDTLNTEAFF,TGTGCCAGCAGCAGGGACACACTAAACACTGAAGCTTTCTTT
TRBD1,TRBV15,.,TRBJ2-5,CATRTGGRETQYF,TGTGCCACCAGGACAGGGGGTCGGGAGACCCAGTACTTC
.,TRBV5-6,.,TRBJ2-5,CASSLNRDAETQYF,TGTGCCAGCAGCCTGAACAGGGACGCGGAGACCCAGTACTTC
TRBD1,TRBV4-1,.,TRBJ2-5,CASSRLRGPQETQYF,TGCGCCAGCAGCCGCCTTAGGGGGCCTCAAGAGACCCAGTACTTC
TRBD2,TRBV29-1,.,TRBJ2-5,CSVASGGPQETQYF,TGCAGCGTTGCAAGCGGGGGGCCCCAAGAGACCCAGTACTTC
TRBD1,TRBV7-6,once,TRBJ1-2,CASSPLTGGYGYTF,TGTGCCAGCAGCCCCCTGACAGGGGGGTATGGCTACACCTTC
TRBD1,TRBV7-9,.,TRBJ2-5,CASSLGDRGVQETQYF,TGTGCCAGCAGCTTAGGGGACAGAGGCGTCCAAGAGACCCAGTACTTC
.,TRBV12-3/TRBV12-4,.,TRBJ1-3,CASDGGDGNTIYF,TGTGCCAGCGACGGGGGGGATGGAAACACCATATATTTT
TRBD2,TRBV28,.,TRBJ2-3,CASSSPSGDRTDTQYF,TGTGCCAGCAGTTCACCTAGCGGGGATCGCACAGATACGCAGTATTTT
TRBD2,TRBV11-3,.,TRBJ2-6,CASSLSGWLAGGPGANVLTF,TGTGCCAGCAGCTTGTCAGGTTGGCTAGCGGGGGGGCCTGGGGCCAACGTCCTGACTTTC
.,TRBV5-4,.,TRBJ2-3,CASSGGVGASTDTQYF,TGTGCCAGCAGCGGGGGCGTTGGCGCTAGCACAGATACGCAGTATTTT
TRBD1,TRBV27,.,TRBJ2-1,CASSFPGGSFNEQFF,TGTGCCAGCAGTTTTCCAGGGGGTAGCTTCAATGAGCAGTTCTTC
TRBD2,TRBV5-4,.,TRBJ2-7,CATRGRAYEQYF,TGTGCCACCAGAGGGAGGGCGTACGAGCAGTACTTC
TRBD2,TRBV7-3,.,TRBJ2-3,CASRQGSGGPTDTQYF,TGTGCCAGCAGACAAGGTAGCGGGGGCCCCACAGATACGCAGTATTTT
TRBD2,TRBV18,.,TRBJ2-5,CASSPGRSGGSETQYF,TGTGCCAGCTCACCGGGACGGTCGGGAGGAAGCGAGACCCAGTACTTC
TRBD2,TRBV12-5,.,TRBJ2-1,CASGFSVGAAGGPNEQFF,TGTGCTAGTGGTTTCTCGGTAGGGGCAGCGGGGGGGCCGAATGAGCAGTTCTTC
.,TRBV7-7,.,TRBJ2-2,CASSLGSGTGELFF,TGTGCCAGCAGCTTAGGGTCGGGCACCGGGGAGCTGTTTTTT
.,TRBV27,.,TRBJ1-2,CASSYQGRGYTF,TGTGCCAGCAGTTACCAGGGCCGCGGCTACACCTTC
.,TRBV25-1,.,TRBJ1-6,CASSESFSYSPLHF,TGTGCCAGCAGTGAATCCTTCTCCTATTCACCCCTCCACTTT
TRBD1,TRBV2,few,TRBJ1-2,CASSEGQGNYGYTF,TGTGCCAGCAGTGAGGGACAGGGGAACTATGGCTACACCTTC
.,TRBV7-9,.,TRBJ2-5,CATIPSGRETQYF,TGTGCCACCATCCCGTCGGGGAGAGAGACCCAGTACTTC
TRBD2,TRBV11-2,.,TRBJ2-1,CASRLAGGYNEQFF,TGTGCCAGCAGGCTAGCGGGGGGTTACAATGAGCAGTTCTTC
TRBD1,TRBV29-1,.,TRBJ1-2,CSVEKRDRKHPGDYGYTF,TGCAGCGTTGAAAAACGGGACAGGAAACACCCTGGGGACTATGGCTACACCTTC
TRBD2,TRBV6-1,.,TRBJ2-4,CASSEGGGKQVAKNIQYF,TGTGCCAGCAGTGAAGGGGGGGGTAAGCAGGTAGCCAAAAACATTCAGTACTTC
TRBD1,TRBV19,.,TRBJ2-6,CASSPRDRSSGANVLTF,TGTGCCAGTAGTCCAAGGGACAGGTCCTCTGGGGCCAACGTCCTGACTTTC
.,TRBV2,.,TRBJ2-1,CASSENETGQFF,TGTGCCAGCAGTGAAAACGAAACCGGGCAGTTCTTC
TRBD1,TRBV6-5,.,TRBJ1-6,CASRRPGQANPPLHF,TGTGCCAGCAGAAGACCCGGACAGGCGAATCCACCCCTCCACTTT
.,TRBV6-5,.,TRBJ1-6,CASSNPGLNSPLHF,TGTGCCAGCAGCAACCCAGGGTTGAATTCACCCCTCCACTTT
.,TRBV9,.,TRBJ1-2,CASSEQTNYGYTF,TGTGCCAGCAGCGAACAGACTAACTATGGCTACACCTTC
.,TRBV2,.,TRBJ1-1,CASAQSGTEAFF,TGTGCCAGCGCCCAATCGGGCACTGAAGCTTTCTTT
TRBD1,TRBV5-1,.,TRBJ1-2,CASSQDRVNYGYTF,TGCGCCAGCAGCCAGGACAGGGTGAACTATGGCTACACCTTC
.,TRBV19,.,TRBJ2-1,CASSFSRRNEQFF,TGTGCCAGTAGTTTCAGCCGGAGGAATGAGCAGTTCTTC
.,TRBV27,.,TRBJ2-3,CASRPQGGRTDTQYF,TGTGCCAGCAGGCCCCAGGGGGGCCGCACAGATACGCAGTATTTT